This entry lists 20 T cell receptor beta chains sequenced from one sample in a study of T-cell reconstitution after alpha-beta-depleted transplantation in children. Preparation of the TCRbeta library involved a method that used unique molecular identifiers. TCRdb re-called the PCR reads through MiXCR, storing one row per CDR3 protein. The sample records approximately 490,000 distinct CDR3 sequences, approximately 10% being singletons. Sequences were derived from PBMCs, sampled before TCRalphabeta/CD19-depleted stem cell transplant. All receptors come from a child younger than 10 with inherited bone marrow failure, due to receive a stem cell transplant.

V and J are TRBV18 and TRBJ2-7; D is unresolved. The CDR3 totals 15 residues. The germline V and J ends were trimmed by 6 bases and 2 bases, with 17 bases remaining between them. Germline assignment: CDR1 KGHSH and CDR2 LQKENI. The CDR3 is CASSPRVGSPYEQYF. CDR3 in DNA: TGTGCCAGCTCGCCTCGGGTCGGTTCACCCTACGAGCAGTACTTC. The full variable domain, in which reference TRBV18 and TRBJ2-7 provide the parts outside the CDR3, is NAGVMQNPRHLVRRRGQEARLRCSPMKGHSHVYWYRQLPEEGLKFMVYLQKENIIDESGMPKERFSAEFPKEGPSILRIQQVVRGDSAAYFCASSPRVGSPYEQYFGPGTRLTVT.

A few counts support this clonotype. The DNA of the CDR3 is TGTGCCAGCTGCAGGACCAGGTTTGAGACCCAGTACTTC. Protein product: CASCRTRFETQYF. The V call is TRBV6-1, the J call TRBJ2-5; D remains unclear. CDR3 length equals 13 residues. Germline-derived CDR1 and CDR2 are MNHNS and SASEGT. The V gene lost 8 bases and the J gene lost 5 bases, with 15 bases spanning the gap.

This clonotype was counted many times. V and J are TRBV19 and TRBJ2-5; TRBD1 matches 10 bases. The germline V gene has CDR1 LNHDA and CDR2 SQIVND (reference sequence). The CDR3 runs 16 residues. The trim removed 4 bases at V and 3 bases at J, leaving 8 bases unmatched. This CDR3 is CASSRRGQGMEETQYF. The CDR3 DNA sequence: TGTGCCAGTAGTAGAAGGGGACAGGGGATGGAAGAGACCCAGTACTTC. The complete variable domain, with remaining parts taken from reference TRBV19 and TRBJ2-5, reads DGGITQSPKYLFRKEGQNVTLSCEQNLNHDAMYWYRQDPGQGLRLIYYSQIVNDFQKGDIAEGYSVSREKKESFPLTVTSAQKNPTAFYLCASSRRGQGMEETQYFGPGTRLLVL.

This clonotype occurred many times. This CDR3 is CSVHGVGETQYF. In DNA, the CDR3 is TGCAGCGTTCACGGGGTCGGCGAGACCCAGTACTTC. The chain joins TRBV29-1 to TRBJ2-5, with TRBD2 as a possible D gene (5 bases). The germline gives CDR1 SQVTM, CDR2 ANQGSEA. The CDR3 covers 12 residues. V was shortened by 5 bases and J by 5 bases, with 12 bases between the two germline ends.

This clonotype has only a few counts. V is TRBV15 and J is TRBJ2-6; D tentatively fits TRBD1 or TRBD2 (5 bases each). CDR1 LNHNV and CDR2 YYDKDF come from the germline V gene (reference sequence). Trimming removed 0 bases from V and 0 bases from J, with 6 bases in between. CDR3 length: 16 amino acids. The CDR3 bases are TGTGCCACCAGCAGAGATGGGGGCTCTGGGGCCAACGTCCTGACTTTC. It is translated as CATSRDGGSGANVLTF. Based on the CDR3 plus reference TRBV15 and TRBJ2-6, the full variable domain is DAMVIQNPRYQVTQFGKPVTLSCSQTLNHNVMYWYQQKSSQAPKLLFHYYDKDFNNEADTPDNFQSRRPNTSFCFLDIRSPGLGDTAMYLCATSRDGGSGANVLTFGAGSRLTVL.

This clonotype was recorded many times. The gene calls are TRBV7-2 and TRBJ1-4; perhaps TRBD1 as D (6 bases). The CDR3 has 15 residues. CDR1 SGHTA and CDR2 FQGNSA come from the germline V gene. Trimming shortened V by 4 bases and J by 3 bases, and 12 bases separated the two germline ends. CDR3 sequence reads: CASSSRGDPNEKLFF. Written as DNA, the CDR3 is TGTGCCAGCAGCTCGAGGGGGGATCCTAATGAAAAACTGTTTTTT.

This clonotype has just a few counts. V is TRBV29-1 and J is TRBJ2-7, with D tentatively TRBD1 (6 bases). The V end was cut by 5 bases, the J end by 4 bases, with 9 bases between. The CDR3 has 11 residues. Germline CDR1 is SQVTM and CDR2 is ANQGSEA. The CDR3 DNA reads TGCAGCGTTTGGGACAATTACGAGCAGTACTTC. Translated, it gives CSVWDNYEQYF.

The chain employs TRBV20-1 and TRBJ2-5, with D perhaps matching TRBD2 (6 bases). Germline CDR1 DFQATT, CDR2 SNEGSKA (reference sequence). The CDR3 has 11 amino acids. The V gene lost 3 bases and the J gene lost 7 bases, with 9 bases spanning the gap. CDR3 DNA: TGCAGTGCTAGGCTGGGGGGGACCCAGTACTTC. Translation: CSARLGGTQYF.

The chain uses TRBV6-5 and TRBJ1-1; D is ambiguous. The CDR3 is 13 residues long. Germline lookup yields CDR1 MNHEY and CDR2 SVGAGI. V lost 3 bases, J lost 5 bases, and 10 bases lay in between. In DNA, the CDR3 is TGTGCCAGCAGTTATTTCGTGGGAACTGAAGCTTTCTTT. Protein product: CASSYFVGTEAFF.

This clonotype was recorded at least ten times. V is TRBV28 and J is TRBJ2-5, with D perhaps TRBD1 (5 bases). The ends were cut back, 5 bases at V and 1 base at J, with 8 bases in the middle. Germline-derived CDR1 and CDR2 are MDHEN and SYDVKM. The CDR3 runs to 13 residues. Written as DNA, the CDR3 is TGTGCCAGCAGTGAAGACAGCCAAGAGACCCAGTACTTC. Encoded protein: CASSEDSQETQYF.

There are many counts of this clonotype. The CDR3 is CSARANRGRYNEQFF. CDR3 bases: TGCAGTGCTAGAGCCAACAGGGGGCGATACAATGAGCAGTTCTTC. The gene calls are TRBV20-1 and TRBJ2-1, with 9 positions matching TRBD1. The trim removed 1 base at V and 4 bases at J, leaving 5 bases unmatched. Germline V CDR1 and CDR2: DFQATT, SNEGSKA (reference sequence). This CDR3 contains 15 residues.

This clonotype occurred many times. Germline and junction disagree at one end, which may indicate a read error. The chain links TRBV7-8 to TRBJ2-2; 8 positions match TRBD1. The germline V gene encodes CDR1 SGHVS and CDR2 FQNEAQ. The length of the CDR3 is 15 residues. In DNA form, the CDR3 reads TGTGCCAGCAGATTAGGACAGGGTAACACCGGGGAGCTGTTTTTT. This translates into CASRLGQGNTGELFF.

In this sample, this clonotype turned up many times. V and J are TRBV25-1 and TRBJ2-1, with TRBD2 matching 8 bases. With 7 bases clipped from V and 13 bases from J, the junction kept 12 bases outside the gene matches. Germline V CDR1 and CDR2: MGHDK, SYGVNS. The CDR3 has 13 residues. DNA of the CDR3: TGTGCCAGCAAGGGGAGGATGCGGGAGGATCAGTTCTTC. Its translation: CASKGRMREDQFF.

The chain recombines TRBV12-3 or TRBV12-4 with TRBJ2-2; possibly TRBD1 for D (6 bases). The CDR3 spans 15 residues. Trimming left V 6 bases short and J 6 bases short, with 17 bases between. The CDR3 region is CASSITGSMAGELFF. CDR3 bases: TGTGCCAGCAGCATCACAGGGTCGATGGCCGGGGAGCTGTTTTTT.

This clonotype was picked up many times. This chain connects TRBV12-3 or TRBV12-4 to TRBJ2-5; a possible D gene is TRBD1 (5 bases). Trimming stripped 11 bases from V and 4 bases from J, with 17 bases between. The CDR3 loop spans 13 amino acids. The CDR3 region has the DNA TGTGCCTCCCGAAGGGGCAGCCTAGAGACCCAGTACTTC. Amino acid sequence: CASRRGSLETQYF.

This clonotype has a count of ten or more. This chain links TRBV6-1 with TRBJ1-1; D is unclear. Trimming pared 4 bases from V and 1 base from J, leaving 7 bases between. There are 13 residues in the CDR3. Looked up from germline, CDR1 is MNHNS and CDR2 is SASEGT. CDR3 sequence (DNA): TGTGCCAGCAGTGCGACGGAGAACACTGAAGCTTTCTTT. This translates into CASSATENTEAFF.

This clonotype has at least ten counts. The chain joins TRBV29-1 to TRBJ2-3, with 11 bases identical to TRBD2. Looked up from germline, CDR1 is SQVTM and CDR2 is ANQGSEA. The J segment lost 5 bases and the V segment lost 3 bases, leaving 4 bases of the junction unmatched. There are 14 residues in the CDR3. CDR3 DNA: TGCAGCGTTGAGGTAGCGGGAGGGTTAGATACGCAGTATTTT. It specifies CSVEVAGGLDTQYF.

CDR3 in DNA: TGCAGTGCTAGAGAGGCCGGGGCTAGCGGGAACTTTGGCGAGCAGTACTTC. Amino acids: CSAREAGASGNFGEQYF. The chain uses TRBV20-1 and TRBJ2-7, with 9 bases lining up with TRBD2. This CDR3 is built from 17 residues. Germline V gene data show CDR1 as DFQATT and CDR2 as SNEGSKA (reference sequence). J was trimmed by 6 bases and V by 0 bases; bases with no gene match: 15.

V is TRBV12-3 or TRBV12-4 and J is TRBJ2-2; D may be TRBD1 (6 bases). V was pared by 6 bases and J by 4 bases, with 9 bases between. The CDR3 has 13 amino acids. CDR3 DNA sequence: TGTGCCAGCAGAGGGACACCCACCGGGGAGCTGTTTTTT. Translating it yields CASRGTPTGELFF.

This clonotype was picked up a small number of times. CDR3 DNA sequence: TGTGCCAGTAGCCTCGGACACCCCAATTCACCCCTCCACTTT. Translation: CASSLGHPNSPLHF. The chain recombines TRBV19 with TRBJ1-6; D perhaps matches TRBD1 (5 bases). The V gene's germline CDR1 is LNHDA and CDR2 SQIVND (reference sequence). The length of the CDR3 is 14 residues. V lost 6 bases and J lost 7, with 13 bases in between.